This entry concerns a single T cell receptor beta chain. The entry originates in a study of blood T cell repertoires in COVID-19. Across the study: Spain, Italy and the United States supplied samples that represented acute and convalescent COVID-19.

Using immunoSEQ multiplex PCR, the repertoire was profiled, and TCRdb retains in-frame clones only, with some absent. Of about 280,000 clones in the sample, approximately 90% were seen once. V lost 2 bases, J lost 3 bases, and 20 bases stayed unmatched. CDR1 and CDR2 (germline): MDHEN, SYDVKM. The CDR3 has 20 amino acids. The chain is built from TRBV28 and TRBJ2-3, with 7 nucleotides matching TRBD2. The receptor's source is a woman between 40 and 50 years old who had recovered from COVID-19. Sequencing was done on a sample of PBMCs or T cells enriched from blood (not recorded which). CDR3 region: CASSLAPGIRRGGPTDTQYF. The CDR3 DNA reads as TGTGCCAGCAGTTTAGCCCCGGGGATTCGAAGGGGAGGGCCAACAGATACGCAGTATTTT.